This TCR beta chain was captured in a study of T cell repertoires in cytomegalovirus infection. Study in general: It can be stated that public TCR beta signatures indicated CMV infection as well as a matching HLA type.

J gave up 0 bases and V 2 bases, and 5 bases lay outside the gene matches. The V gene's germline CDR1 is SGHKS and CDR2 YYEKEE (reference sequence). CDR3 length equals 17 residues. This clonotype showed up just a few times. Using its own MiXCR run on the reads, TCRdb lists one record per CDR3 protein. The table shows a few hundred thousand distinct CDR3 sequences, with approximately 15% occurring only once. This sequence joins TRBV5-5 and TRBJ1-6; 7 bases match TRBD1. The sample taken for sequencing was CD8+ T cells from PBMCs. This clonotype was obtained from a human donor in good health (CMV status not recorded). Some clones in this sample may be carry-over from other donors' samples. The CDR3 DNA reads TGTGCCAGCAGCTTTGGGACAGAGAGCTCCTATAATTCACCCCTCCACTTT. Residues: CASSFGTESSYNSPLHF.